These T cell receptor beta chains were read from a single sample in a study of blood T cell repertoires in COVID-19. TCRdb's table, derived via immunoSEQ multiplex PCR, lists solely in-frame clones and lacks some. Here the sample spans fewer than 200,000 clones, approximately 80% being singletons. The sample consisted of peripheral blood. The receptors derive from a woman aged 80 or older with acute or convalescent COVID-19. CDR3s include the opening cysteine and the closing phenylalanine or tryptophan. The D gene is left open where the match is weak. Where a row states a size, it is once, few, many or the class of an expanded clone; other rows omit it.

CDR3 DNA | CDR3 protein | D gene | J gene | clone size | V gene
TGTGCCAGCAGCGACACGGGGGGTGGGGAGCTGTTTTTT | CASSDTGGGELFF | TRBD2 | TRBJ2-2 | NA | TRBV2
TGTGCCAGCAGCAAAGCGCTTGGGGGGGATGGTGAAAAACTGTTTTTT | CASSKALGGDGEKLFF | NA | TRBJ1-4 | NA | TRBV21-1
TGCGCCAGCAGTGCCGAGGGAGCGGTGCAGTACTTC | CASSAEGAVQYF | NA | TRBJ2-7 | NA | TRBV10-2
TGTGCCAGCATCAGCCCGGTCAGGACCGGGGAGCTGTTTTTT | CASISPVRTGELFF | NA | TRBJ2-2 | NA | TRBV2
TGCGCCAGCAGCTTTTCGGGGAACACTGAAGCTTTCTTT | CASSFSGNTEAFF | NA | TRBJ1-1 | NA | TRBV5-1
TGTGCCAGCAGCTGGGACAGGGGGCTAGTCAATGAGCAGTTCTTC | CASSWDRGLVNEQFF | TRBD1 | TRBJ2-1 | NA | TRBV7-2
TGTGCCATCAGTGGGGGACAGGCCACAGATACGCAGTATTTT | CAISGGQATDTQYF | TRBD1 | TRBJ2-3 | NA | TRBV10-3
TGTGCCAGCAGTTATAGAAATTCACCCCTCCACTTT | CASSYRNSPLHF | NA | TRBJ1-6 | NA | TRBV27
TGTGCCTGGAGTGTCGACAGGGACGATTCACCCCTCCACTTT | CAWSVDRDDSPLHF | TRBD1 | TRBJ1-6 | NA | TRBV30
TGTGCCAGTAGTATAGACGGCAGGAAAGAGACCCAGTACTTC | CASSIDGRKETQYF | NA | TRBJ2-5 | NA | TRBV19
TGTGCCTGGAGTTATAGATCTAACTATGGCTACACCTTC | CAWSYRSNYGYTF | NA | TRBJ1-2 | NA | TRBV30
TGCGCCAGCAGCTTGACTGCAGGAAGTGAAAAACTGTTTTTT | CASSLTAGSEKLFF | NA | TRBJ1-4 | NA | TRBV5-1
TGTGCCAGTAGTGCCCGGACAGGGGCGGGGGGCTACACCTTC | CASSARTGAGGYTF | TRBD1 | TRBJ1-2 | few | TRBV19
TGTGCCAGCAGCTTAGAACAGTTCTCTGGAAACACCATATATTTT | CASSLEQFSGNTIYF | NA | TRBJ1-3 | NA | TRBV7-8
TGTGCCAGCAGACTCTCGGGGCTAGCGGGAGCGATCCAAGAGACCCAGTACTTC | CASRLSGLAGAIQETQYF | TRBD2 | TRBJ2-5 | NA | TRBV2
TGTGCCAGCAGCTTAGTAGCGACTGTAGAAAAACTGTTTTTT | CASSLVATVEKLFF | NA | TRBJ1-4 | few | TRBV7-9
TGCAGCGTGGAAACCCGGACAGGGGTCCTCTACGAGCAGTACTTC | CSVETRTGVLYEQYF | TRBD1 | TRBJ2-7 | NA | TRBV29-1
TGCGCCAGCAGCCACCCACAGGGGCGGAACACTGAAGCTTTCTTT | CASSHPQGRNTEAFF | TRBD1 | TRBJ1-1 | NA | TRBV4-1
TGTGCCAGTAGTATCCAGGGAGGGAACACTGAAGCTTTCTTT | CASSIQGGNTEAFF | NA | TRBJ1-1 | NA | TRBV19
TGCAGCGCCATTGGGACAGGGTATGGCTACACCTTC | CSAIGTGYGYTF | TRBD1 | TRBJ1-2 | NA | TRBV29-1
TGTGCCAGTAATCCGAGACACGGCAATCAGCCCCAGCATTTT | CASNPRHGNQPQHF | NA | TRBJ1-5 | NA | TRBV19
TGCAGCGTTGAAGTACTCTACCGGGACAGGGGTGTTATCTCTGGAAACACCATATATTTT | CSVEVLYRDRGVISGNTIYF | TRBD1 | TRBJ1-3 | NA | TRBV29-1
TGTGCCAGCAGCGCAGGAACACCCCTATCTTCCTACGAGCAGTACTTC | CASSAGTPLSSYEQYF | NA | TRBJ2-7 | NA | TRBV9
TGTGCCAGTAGTTGGACTAGCGGGAACACAGATACGCAGTATTTT | CASSWTSGNTDTQYF | TRBD2 | TRBJ2-3 | NA | TRBV19
TGTGCCAGCAGCCGTTCCCGGGCGCGGGGGTCCTACGAGCAGTACTTC | CASSRSRARGSYEQYF | TRBD2 | TRBJ2-7 | NA | TRBV7-2
TGTGCCAGCAGTTTTTCAGGCGGAAACACCATATATTTT | CASSFSGGNTIYF | NA | TRBJ1-3 | NA | TRBV6-1
TGTGCCAGCAGCTTGGGGGACAGGGGCAATCAGCCCCAGCATTTT | CASSLGDRGNQPQHF | TRBD1 | TRBJ1-5 | NA | TRBV5-6
TGTGCCAGCAGCGTTACTAGCGGGAGCTTCTACGAGCAGTACTTC | CASSVTSGSFYEQYF | TRBD2 | TRBJ2-7 | once | TRBV9
TGCGCCAGCAGCTTTAGCGGGCCAAACACCGGGGAGCTGTTTTTT | CASSFSGPNTGELFF | TRBD2 | TRBJ2-2 | NA | TRBV5-1
TGTGCCAGCCTCGGGCGGGACAGGGGGGGCGAAGGCTACACCTTC | CASLGRDRGGEGYTF | TRBD1 | TRBJ1-2 | NA | TRBV25-1
TGTGCCAGCAGTGGGGGACAGGGACGGGGCTACACCTTC | CASSGGQGRGYTF | TRBD1 | TRBJ1-2 | NA | TRBV12-3/TRBV12-4
TGCGCCAGCAGCTCTCTACCGGGACTAGCGGGAGCCAATGAGCAGTTCTTC | CASSSLPGLAGANEQFF | TRBD2 | TRBJ2-1 | NA | TRBV5-1
TGCAGTGCTAGTCCGGGACTGAACGGGAGGACCCAGTACTTC | CSASPGLNGRTQYF | NA | TRBJ2-5 | NA | TRBV20-1
TGTGCCAGCAGTGAGACAGGGGCGGAGGTCTATGGCTACACCTTC | CASSETGAEVYGYTF | TRBD1 | TRBJ1-2 | NA | TRBV25-1
TGTGCCAGCAGTTACGACGGGAGCAACACTGAAGCTTTCTTT | CASSYDGSNTEAFF | NA | TRBJ1-1 | few | TRBV6-5
TGTGCCAGCAGCCGGAGCAGGGAAAACAATGAGCAGTTCTTC | CASSRSRENNEQFF | NA | TRBJ2-1 | NA | TRBV3-1/TRBV3-2
TGTGCCAGCAGCCAATTTACAGGGACAGAGGGCTATGGCTACACCTTC | CASSQFTGTEGYGYTF | TRBD1 | TRBJ1-2 | NA | TRBV4-2
TGTGCCATCAGTGAGTCCAGAAACGGAAACACCATATATTTT | CAISESRNGNTIYF | NA | TRBJ1-3 | NA | TRBV10-3
TGTGCCAGCTCACCGGCTACAGGGGCCCAAGAGACCCAGTACTTC | CASSPATGAQETQYF | TRBD1 | TRBJ2-5 | NA | TRBV18
TGTGCCAGCAGACCGGGACTAGCGGGATTATCGGAGTACTTC | CASRPGLAGLSEYF | TRBD2 | TRBJ2-7 | NA | TRBV28
TGCGCCAGCAGTCCCGGGTGGCGGGACAGGGCACCTGAAGCTTTCTTT | CASSPGWRDRAPEAFF | TRBD1 | TRBJ1-1 | NA | TRBV23-1
TGTGCCAGCAGTCCCCTGGAGGGATATCAGCCCCAGCATTTT | CASSPLEGYQPQHF | NA | TRBJ1-5 | NA | TRBV27
TGTGCCAGTAGTCCTTGGACAAGCCGTTTGTCCGAGCAGTACTTC | CASSPWTSRLSEQYF | NA | TRBJ2-7 | NA | TRBV19
TGTGCCATCAGTGAGGGGGTAGCGGGAGGGGCAGATACGCAGTATTTT | CAISEGVAGGADTQYF | TRBD2 | TRBJ2-3 | NA | TRBV10-3
TGTGCCAGCAGCTCGGGACTAGCGGGGGGCACAGATACGCAGTATTTT | CASSSGLAGGTDTQYF | TRBD2 | TRBJ2-3 | NA | TRBV7-9
TGTGCCAGCAGCTTGGAAAGGGGCACCATATATTTT | CASSLERGTIYF | NA | TRBJ1-3 | once | TRBV5-4
TGTGCCAGCGGCCTAGCGGGAGTCGATACGCAGTATTTT | CASGLAGVDTQYF | TRBD2 | TRBJ2-3 | NA | TRBV4-2
TGTGCCAGCAGTGAACGGGGAATGAGTAATCAGCCCCAGCATTTT | CASSERGMSNQPQHF | NA | TRBJ1-5 | NA | TRBV2
TGTGCCAGCAGTTACTCGAGAGGGTTAGACACTGAAGCTTTCTTT | CASSYSRGLDTEAFF | NA | TRBJ1-1 | NA | TRBV6-6
TGTGCCAGCAGGCGGACAGGGGGTGAGCAGTACTTC | CASRRTGGEQYF | TRBD1 | TRBJ2-7 | once | TRBV5-6
TGTGCCAGTAAGTGGGCTAGCCGTGAGAATGAGCAGTTCTTC | CASKWASRENEQFF | NA | TRBJ2-1 | NA | TRBV19
TGTGCCACCAGCTTTCACAGGGTATCCATGAACACTGAAGCTTTCTTT | CATSFHRVSMNTEAFF | NA | TRBJ1-1 | NA | TRBV15
TGCAGTGCTAGTCGCGCGGGAGGCGGGCAGTTCTTC | CSASRAGGGQFF | TRBD2 | TRBJ2-1 | NA | TRBV20-1